Each of the 7 T cell receptor beta chains below was sequenced from the same sample in a study of regulatory T cells in long-lasting Graves disease. Assembly of TCR beta libraries relied on iRepertoire HTBI primers together with Arm-PCR of CDR3 regions. TCRdb reprocessed the multiplex PCR reads via MiXCR and lists one record per CDR3 protein. The profile shows a few hundred thousand distinct CDR3 sequences, roughly 13% of them singletons. The time point: newly diagnosed GD, antithyroid drugs for less than 3 months. PBMC RNA was the source of the TCR library. These data also featured in a second study, about T cells in Graves' hyperthyroidism and ophthalmopathy.

Specimen: peripheral blood mononuclear cells (PBMCs), collected at new diagnosis, from a patient treated with antithyroid drugs. The receptor source for this set is a man aged 30-40 years with Graves disease.

The genes are TRBV6-1 and TRBJ2-7, with 7 bases lining up with TRBD2. Germline V CDR1 and CDR2: MNHNS, SASEGT. CDR3 length: 15 residues. V trimming: 8 bases; J trimming: 4 bases; junction bases outside the gene matches: 14. CDR3 in amino acids: CASLGPGRGGYEQYF. CDR3 in DNA: TGTGCCAGCCTTGGTCCTGGGAGGGGCGGGTACGAGCAGTACTTC.

In this sample, this clonotype turned up many times. This chain uses TRBV3-1 with TRBJ2-7; D not resolved. Germline V lookup: CDR1 LGHDT, CDR2 YNNKEL (reference sequence). The CDR3 has 14 residues. V lost 5 bases and J 2 bases, leaving 13 bases between the germline ends. The CDR3 here is CASSAPERPYEQYF. CDR3 DNA sequence: TGTGCCAGCAGCGCACCGGAACGCCCCTACGAGCAGTACTTC.

This clonotype has a count of ten or more. The chain couples TRBV20-1 to TRBJ1-1, with D tentatively TRBD1 (5 bases). The CDR3 totals 13 residues. The germline V gene has CDR1 DFQATT and CDR2 SNEGSKA (reference sequence). The CDR3 DNA reads as TGCAGGAGTGAGTTCGGGGCAGGGACTGAAGCTTTCTTT. It yields the protein CRSEFGAGTEAFF.

This clonotype has just a few counts. The V gene is TRBV9, the J gene TRBJ2-1; TRBD2 agrees at 7 bases. Germline assignment: CDR1 SGDLS and CDR2 YYNGEE. V lost 0 bases and J lost 6; bases outside the gene matches: 6. This CDR3 contains 15 residues. The CDR3 DNA reads TGTGCCAGCAGCGTAGGGGGCGGGAGTAGCAATGAGCAGTTCTTC. Translated, it gives CASSVGGGSSNEQFF.

This clonotype came up a few times. The chain couples TRBV10-3 to TRBJ2-1; a possible D gene is TRBD2 (6 bases). Germline values: CDR1 ENHRY, CDR2 SYGVKD. The CDR3 is 14 residues long. V lost 7 bases and J 9 bases, leaving 19 bases between the germline ends. The CDR3 protein is CAITRDPGASEQFF. DNA of the CDR3: TGTGCCATCACGCGGGACCCCGGGGCGAGTGAGCAGTTCTTC.

This clonotype showed up many times. The chain combines TRBV28 with TRBJ2-7; maybe TRBD2 (6 bases). This CDR3 is 16 amino acids long. Germline CDR1 reads MDHEN; CDR2 reads SYDVKM. The germline V and J ends were trimmed by 6 bases and 7 bases, with 25 bases remaining between them. The CDR3 reads CASSLLSSGQMGEQYF. The CDR3 nucleotides are TGTGCCAGCAGCCTCCTCTCCAGCGGGCAAATGGGGGAGCAGTACTTC.

This clonotype has a count of ten or more. The chain employs TRBV7-3 and TRBJ2-1; D remains unclear. Between the trimmed V and J ends, which lost 4 bases and 3 bases, there was a span of 10 bases. Germline V CDR1 and CDR2: SGHTA, FQGTGA. The CDR3 totals 14 residues. The DNA of the CDR3 is TGTGCCAGCAGCTCCTATACTAACTACAATGAGCAGTTCTTC. Amino acids: CASSSYTNYNEQFF.